Listed below are T cell receptor beta chains from one sample, sequenced in a study of naive and memory T cell subsets. TCRdb re-derived calls from the UMI-ligation and nested PCR reads in MiXCR, one entry per CDR3 protein. The repertoire holds 25,000 to 40,000 distinct CDR3 sequences, less than 20% seen once, with less than 3.5% in the top ten. The sample comprised effector memory CD4+ T cells from blood. The source is a human donor in good health. Each CDR3 is given with its conserved first and last residue. The D gene is left open where the match is weak. Rows may omit the clone size; those that give it use once, few, many or a size class.

>TRBJ1-2|NA|15|NA|TRBV6-1
CASSDPFRGNYGYTF
TGTGCCAGCAGTGATCCTTTCCGGGGAAACTATGGCTACACCTTC
>TRBJ1-2|NA|12|few|TRBV27
CASSFAGGGYTF
TGTGCCAGCAGTTTTGCCGGGGGTGGCTACACCTTC
>TRBJ2-2|NA|14|NA|TRBV7-6
CASSSDKNTGELFF
TGTGCCAGCAGCTCTGATAAGAACACCGGGGAGCTGTTTTTT
>TRBJ2-1|NA|16|NA|TRBV5-1
CASSQEGGDPYNEQFF
TGCGCCAGCAGCCAGGAAGGGGGAGACCCCTACAATGAGCAGTTCTTC
>TRBJ2-2|TRBD1|16|NA|TRBV6-1
CASSEQGQGGAGELFF
TGTGCCAGCAGTGAACAGGGACAGGGGGGCGCCGGGGAGCTGTTTTTT
>TRBJ1-2|TRBD1|14|few|TRBV5-6
CASTSRTGSYGYTF
TGTGCCAGCACCTCGCGGACAGGGAGCTATGGCTACACCTTC
>TRBJ2-1|NA|17|NA|TRBV7-8
CASSFLKGHSSYNEQFF
TGTGCCAGCAGCTTTTTGAAGGGACATAGCTCCTACAATGAGCAGTTCTTC
>TRBJ2-1|NA|15|once|TRBV7-9
CASSPRPPPYNEQFF
TGTGCCAGCAGCCCCCGGCCACCTCCCTACAATGAGCAGTTCTTC
>TRBJ2-2|NA|12|once|TRBV5-4
CASSLEAGELFF
TGTGCCAGCAGCTTGGAAGCCGGGGAGCTGTTTTTT
>TRBJ2-2|TRBD1|18|many|TRBV27
CASSPRYPGQGDTGELFF
TGTGCCAGCAGTCCCCGGTATCCGGGACAGGGAGACACCGGGGAGCTGTTTTTT
>TRBJ1-5|NA|15|medium-sized|TRBV27
CASSLFRGSNQPQHF
TGTGCCAGCAGTTTATTTCGGGGTAGCAATCAGCCCCAGCATTTT
>TRBJ1-1|NA|13|few|TRBV29-1
CSAGDTGPTEAFF
TGCAGCGCTGGGGATACAGGGCCCACTGAAGCTTTCTTT
>TRBJ1-1|NA|11|many|TRBV4-1
CASSQEYMVFF
TGCGCCAGCAGCCAAGAATACATGGTTTTCTTT
>TRBJ2-7|NA|14|many|TRBV9
CASSPRGGFYEQYF
TGTGCCAGCAGCCCGAGGGGAGGATTCTACGAGCAGTACTTC
>TRBJ1-4|NA|14|NA|TRBV27
CASSYTSTNEKLFF
TGTGCCAGCAGCTACACCTCAACTAATGAAAAACTGTTTTTT
>TRBJ2-6|NA|17|NA|TRBV28
CASSLIIGSTGANVLTF
TGTGCCAGCAGTTTAATAATTGGGTCGACTGGGGCCAACGTCCTGACTTTC
>TRBJ2-7|TRBD1|14|few|TRBV6-5
CASSRGTGGHEQYF
TGTGCCAGCAGCCGCGGGACAGGGGGCCACGAGCAGTACTTC